Sequencing of this T cell receptor (beta chain) was carried out in a study of radiation and T cells in renal cell carcinoma (dated by TCRdb to about 2020). Context from the whole study: Samples came from a clinical trial, in which primary renal cell carcinomas received 15 Gy stereotactic body radiation therapy followed by nephrectomy 4 weeks later. In total, some 50 samples, comprising roughly 25 tumors and some 27 peripheral blood samples, were subjected to TCR beta sequencing. In the 53 samples combined, 4 million to 5 million unique CDR3 nucleotide sequences were found, encoding roughly 2,500,000 unique CDR3 amino acid sequences.

The immunoSEQ kit was used, according to the manufacturer's recommendations, to generate TCR beta libraries from genomic DNA. For library preparation, a first multiplex PCR was performed with proprietary primers, followed by a second PCR in which unique barcodes were added, and bead cleanups were performed after each round. Each sample batch included a kit-provided positive control reaction and a negative control reaction. The final libraries were assessed on an Agilent 4200 TapeStation D1000 ScreenTape, pooled by volume, and quantified by qPCR. An Illumina NextSeq500 fitted with a MidOutput 150-cycle cartridge performed the sequencing, running 156 Read1 cycles and 15 Index1 cycles with the kit's custom primers. The pooled library was loaded at 0.75 to 1 pM, and about 20% PhiX control was spiked in. The paper's data handling went like this. The vendor-processed data were analyzed in R, and a clonotype was defined as all T cells that share the same CDR3 nucleotide sequence. In the clone abundance analyses, frequencies were normalized to the 10,000 most abundant clones in each sample. Public T cell clones, which averaged fewer than five per sample, were removed prior to analysis. A difference in abundance of at least 32-fold between compartments was used to define tumor-enriched and baseline blood-enriched clonotypes. Clonotypes expanded or contracted between blood time points were identified with a beta-binomial differential abundance model. The Baroni-Urbani and Buser coefficient was used to measure tumor-blood repertoire similarity, and groups were compared with two-tailed Wilcoxon tests in R. In its TCRdb copy, this immuneACCESS table keeps in-frame sequences only and misses some clones. Where compared with another copy, unresolved V genes explain less than half of these, and the others have no known cause. V, J and clone size derive from that table, while D and trimming were established from the DNA sequence. The sample has around 140,000 clones on record, 88% of them singletons. Roughly 4% of the sample comes from the top ten.

Interpreted using the paper, the time point label stands for: baseline pretreatment blood. Explained via the paper, the treatment or condition label denotes: 15 Gy SBRT to primary tumor, nephrectomy 4 weeks later. To follow tumor-enriched clonotypes, serial peripheral blood was collected from radiation-treated patients at baseline and at 2 weeks and 4 weeks after SBRT. All patients had renal cell carcinoma with clear cell pathology. Genomic DNA for TCR sequencing was prepared using the QIAamp DNA Blood Mini Kit (Qiagen). The analyses included only samples that passed all quality control checks. Note on this clone: The specificity of this receptor is unknown. No much larger clone exists at a distance of one base, and base qualities are not known.

Broad study findings and their caveats: Blood repertoire dynamics were not followed beyond 4 weeks after treatment. Because pretreatment tumor biopsies were not available, the study could not determine whether clonotypes were already present within the tumor at baseline. Because the trial had a single-armed design, the trial could not examine how radiation dose or scheduling affected the TCR repertoire. In blood, the top tumor clonotypes increased from baseline to 2 weeks after radiation and then shrank by 4 weeks, which suggests a temporary expansion of tumor-resident clones.

The germline V gene encodes CDR1 LNHDA and CDR2 SQIVND (reference sequence). Relative to germline, V is 3 bases shorter and J is 2 bases shorter, with 11 bases between their ends. The CDR3 runs 15 amino acids, cysteine and phenylalanine included. The only DNA kept is the CDR3, 45 bases in frame from the first base. The origin of this receptor is an older woman with renal cell carcinoma. The input for sequencing was blood, taken from a patient whose treatment included radiotherapy and nephrectomy. This chain is built from TRBV19 and TRBJ1-3, with no confident D gene call. The CDR3 corresponds to CASSIGRYPGNTIYF. The nucleotide sequence is TGTGCCAGTAGTATTGGGCGCTATCCTGGAAACACCATATATTTT.